Listed below are T cell receptor beta chains from one sample, sequenced in a study of blood T cells in healthy people across ages. TCRdb analysed the 5' RACE reads with MiXCR anew, one entry per CDR3 protein. The table includes approximately 800,000 distinct CDR3 sequences, 35% to 50% detected once. Material: blood. Source of these receptors: a man older than 75 in good health. Both conserved end residues are part of each CDR3. Each record gives: clone size, V gene, J gene, CDR3 protein. Size is stated for part of the rows, as once, few or many counts, or as a class when the clone is expanded.

size: .; V: TRBV6-2/TRBV6-3; J: TRBJ1-1; CDR3: CASSYVAALEAFF
size: .; V: TRBV25-1; J: TRBJ2-6; CDR3: CASETPGANVLTF
size: few; V: TRBV24-1; J: TRBJ2-6; CDR3: CATSERDSGANVLTF
size: once; V: TRBV5-1; J: .; CDR3: CASSLDSGTYNEQYF
size: .; V: TRBV4-3; J: TRBJ2-5; CDR3: CASSQDQGRGGETQYF
size: .; V: TRBV7-2; J: TRBJ2-1; CDR3: CASSLEVGSSYEQFF
size: .; V: TRBV9; J: TRBJ2-7; CDR3: CASSVDSGRANDEQYF
size: few; V: TRBV9; J: TRBJ2-5; CDR3: CASSGVTSGEETQYF
size: .; V: TRBV28; J: TRBJ1-2; CDR3: CASRLSQTGGDGYTF
size: .; V: TRBV20-1; J: TRBJ2-3; CDR3: CSASQRTTETQYF
size: .; V: TRBV12-5; J: TRBJ1-2; CDR3: CASARESLYGYTF
size: .; V: TRBV29-1; J: TRBJ2-3; CDR3: CSARTGVEDTQYF
size: .; V: TRBV12-3/TRBV12-4; J: TRBJ2-7; CDR3: CASSGRSTYEQYF
size: .; V: TRBV5-1; J: TRBJ2-1; CDR3: CASSASGTHNEQFF
size: .; V: TRBV10-3; J: TRBJ2-3; CDR3: CATSGTLADTQYF
size: .; V: TRBV4-1; J: TRBJ2-7; CDR3: CASSQDLGTQTSYEQYF
size: once; V: TRBV10-3; J: TRBJ1-1; CDR3: CAITGALNTEAFF